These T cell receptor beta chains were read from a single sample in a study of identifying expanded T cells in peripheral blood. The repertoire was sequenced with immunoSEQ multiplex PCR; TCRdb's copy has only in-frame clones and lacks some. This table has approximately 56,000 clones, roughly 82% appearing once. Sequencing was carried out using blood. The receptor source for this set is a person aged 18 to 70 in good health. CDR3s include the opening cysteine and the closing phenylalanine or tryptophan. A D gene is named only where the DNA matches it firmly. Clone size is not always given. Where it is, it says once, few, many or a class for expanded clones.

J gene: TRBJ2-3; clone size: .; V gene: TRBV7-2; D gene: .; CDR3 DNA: TGTGCCAGCAGCTACTACACAGATACGCAGTATTTT; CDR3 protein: CASSYYTDTQYF
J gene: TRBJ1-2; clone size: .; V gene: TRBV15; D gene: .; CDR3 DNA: TGTGCCACCAGCAGAGCCGCCGGGCGGGGGGCGATGAGAGAGGACTATGGCTACACCTTC; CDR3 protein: CATSRAAGRGAMREDYGYTF
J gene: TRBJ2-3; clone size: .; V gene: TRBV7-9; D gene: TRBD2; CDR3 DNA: TGTGCCAGCAGCAACCGACTAGCGGGGGGGAGGGATACGCAGTATTTT; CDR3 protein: CASSNRLAGGRDTQYF
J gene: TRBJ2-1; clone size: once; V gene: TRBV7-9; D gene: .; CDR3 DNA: TGTGCCAGCAGTCCCGATAATGAGCAGTTCTTC; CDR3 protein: CASSPDNEQFF
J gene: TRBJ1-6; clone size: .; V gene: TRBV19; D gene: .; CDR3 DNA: TGTGCCAGTAGTATAATGAATTCACCCCTCCACTTT; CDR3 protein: CASSIMNSPLHF
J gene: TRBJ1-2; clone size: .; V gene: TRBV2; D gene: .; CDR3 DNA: TGTGCCAGCAGTGAAAAAGGACGGTTCTATGGCTACACCTTC; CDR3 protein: CASSEKGRFYGYTF
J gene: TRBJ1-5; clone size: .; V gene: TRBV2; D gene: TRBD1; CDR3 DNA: TGTGCCAGCAGTGGACAGGGTTCCAATCAGCCCCAGCATTTT; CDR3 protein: CASSGQGSNQPQHF
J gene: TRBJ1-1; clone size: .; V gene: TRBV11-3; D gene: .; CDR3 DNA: TGTGCCAGCAGCTCATCAGGGAATACGAACACTGAAGCTTTCTTT; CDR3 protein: CASSSSGNTNTEAFF
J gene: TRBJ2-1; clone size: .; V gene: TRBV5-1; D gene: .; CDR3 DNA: TGCGCCAGCCTCGGCGGGGCGTGGTGGGGGCAGTTCTTC; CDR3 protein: CASLGGAWWGQFF
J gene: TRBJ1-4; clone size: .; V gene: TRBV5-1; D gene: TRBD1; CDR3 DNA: TGCGCCAGCAGCCCCCAGGGGGTGACTAATGAAAAACTGTTTTTT; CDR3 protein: CASSPQGVTNEKLFF
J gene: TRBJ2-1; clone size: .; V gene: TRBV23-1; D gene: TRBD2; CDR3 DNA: TGCGCCGTGAGACTAGCGGGATCTGGGTACAATGAGCAGTTCTTC; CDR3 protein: CAVRLAGSGYNEQFF
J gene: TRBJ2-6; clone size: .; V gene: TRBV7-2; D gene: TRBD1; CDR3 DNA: TGTGCCAGCAGCCCGGGACAGGGCAGATTTGGGGCCAACGTCCTGACTTTC; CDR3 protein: CASSPGQGRFGANVLTF
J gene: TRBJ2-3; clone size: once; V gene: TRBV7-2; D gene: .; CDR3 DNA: TGTGCCAGCAGCTTCGACACAGATACGCAGTATTTT; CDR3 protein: CASSFDTDTQYF
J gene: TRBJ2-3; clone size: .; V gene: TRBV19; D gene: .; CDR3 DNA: TGTGCCAGTAGTACCAAGAGGTCAACAGATACGCAGTATTTT; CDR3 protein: CASSTKRSTDTQYF
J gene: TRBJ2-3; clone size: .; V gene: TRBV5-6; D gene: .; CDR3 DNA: TGTGCCAGCAGCTTTAGGGACTTCGAAACAGATACGCAGTATTTT; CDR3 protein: CASSFRDFETDTQYF
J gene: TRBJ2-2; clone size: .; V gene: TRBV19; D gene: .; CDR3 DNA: TGTGCCAGTAGTATAGCGGCCCTGGGAACCGGGGAGCTGTTTTTT; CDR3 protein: CASSIAALGTGELFF
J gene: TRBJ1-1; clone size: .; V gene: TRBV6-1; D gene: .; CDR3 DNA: TGTGCCAGCATACGACAGAGAAAAGCTTTCTTT; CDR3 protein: CASIRQRKAFF
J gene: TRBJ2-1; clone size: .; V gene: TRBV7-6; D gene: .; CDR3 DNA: TGTGCCAGCAGCCGGGACCACCGGGATGAGCAGTTCTTC; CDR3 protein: CASSRDHRDEQFF
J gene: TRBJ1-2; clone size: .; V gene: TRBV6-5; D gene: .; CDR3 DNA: TGTGCCAGCAGCTCCGGGCCTAACTATGGCTACACCTTC; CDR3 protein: CASSSGPNYGYTF
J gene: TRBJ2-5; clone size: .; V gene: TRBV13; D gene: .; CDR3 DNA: TGTGCCAGCAGCTCCCGGATAGCGGTCTATCAAGAGACCCAGTACTTC; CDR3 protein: CASSSRIAVYQETQYF
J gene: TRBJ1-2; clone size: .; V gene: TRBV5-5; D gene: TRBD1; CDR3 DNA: TGTGCCAGCAGCCCCCGGGACAGGTTAAATGGCTACACCTTC; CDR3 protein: CASSPRDRLNGYTF
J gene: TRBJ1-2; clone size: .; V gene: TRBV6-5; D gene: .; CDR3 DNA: TGTGCCAGCAGTTACCAGGGGGGCTACACCTTC; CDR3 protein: CASSYQGGYTF
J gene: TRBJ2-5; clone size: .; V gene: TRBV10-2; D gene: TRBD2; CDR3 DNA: TGCGCCAGCTCGCGGGGGGAAGAAGAGACCCAGTACTTC; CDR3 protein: CASSRGEEETQYF
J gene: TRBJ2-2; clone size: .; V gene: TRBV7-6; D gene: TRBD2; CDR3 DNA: TGTGCCAGCAGCCGATCTCAGACTAGCGGGAAGGCCGGGGAGCTGTTTTTT; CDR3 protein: CASSRSQTSGKAGELFF
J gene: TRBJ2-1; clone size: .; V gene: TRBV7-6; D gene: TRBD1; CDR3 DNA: TGTGCCAGCAGTTCAACCGGGACAGGGCACAATGAGCAGTTCTTC; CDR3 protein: CASSSTGTGHNEQFF
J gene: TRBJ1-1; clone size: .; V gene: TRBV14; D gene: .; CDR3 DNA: TGTGCCAGCAGCCAAGTGGGTTTCACTGAAGCTTTCTTT; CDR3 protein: CASSQVGFTEAFF
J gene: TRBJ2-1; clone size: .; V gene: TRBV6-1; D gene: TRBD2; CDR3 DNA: TGTGCCAGCAGTGAAAATCGGCCTAGCGGGGCGCAATACAATGAGCAGTTCTTC; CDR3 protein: CASSENRPSGAQYNEQFF
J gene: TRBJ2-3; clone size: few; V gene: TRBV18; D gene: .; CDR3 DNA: TGTGCCAGCTCGTCCTCGACAGGAGATACGCAGTATTTT; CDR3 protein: CASSSSTGDTQYF
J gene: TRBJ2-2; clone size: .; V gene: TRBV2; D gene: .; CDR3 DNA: TGTGCCAGCAGTGACGAAGGGACCCCCAATCGGGAGCTGTTTTTT; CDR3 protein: CASSDEGTPNRELFF
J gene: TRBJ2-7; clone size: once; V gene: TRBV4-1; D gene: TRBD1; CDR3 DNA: TGCGCCAGCAGCCAATTACCCGGACAGGCCTACGAGCAGTACTTC; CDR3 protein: CASSQLPGQAYEQYF
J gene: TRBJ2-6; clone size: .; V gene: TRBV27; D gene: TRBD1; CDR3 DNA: TGTGCCAGCACCCTCAGGGGGAGTGGCGTCCTGACTTTC; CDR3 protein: CASTLRGSGVLTF
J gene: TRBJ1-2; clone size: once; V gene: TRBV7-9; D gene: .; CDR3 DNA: TGTGCCAGCAGCCTGGGACGTTCGGAGGGCTACACCTTC; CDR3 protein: CASSLGRSEGYTF
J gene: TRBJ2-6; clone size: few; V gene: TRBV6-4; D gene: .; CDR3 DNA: TGTGCCAGCAGTGACTCAGGCGGCGCTGGGGCCAACGTCCTGACTTTC; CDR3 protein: CASSDSGGAGANVLTF
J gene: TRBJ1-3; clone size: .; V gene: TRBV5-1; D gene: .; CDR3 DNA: TGCGCCAGCAGCTTGGACAGGGCAGAAGGAAACACCATATATTTT; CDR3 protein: CASSLDRAEGNTIYF
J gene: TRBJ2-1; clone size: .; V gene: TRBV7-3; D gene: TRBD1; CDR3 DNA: TGTGCCAGCAGCTTATACCAGGGGGCGTATGAGCAGTTCTTC; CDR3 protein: CASSLYQGAYEQFF
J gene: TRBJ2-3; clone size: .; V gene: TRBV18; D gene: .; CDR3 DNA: TGTGCCAGCTCACCGGGGCCCGGGCGGGGCCCAGATACGCAGTATTTT; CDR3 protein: CASSPGPGRGPDTQYF
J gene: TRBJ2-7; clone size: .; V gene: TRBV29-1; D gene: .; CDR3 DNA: TGCAGCGCCAGGATCGATTTCGGCGAGCAGTACTTC; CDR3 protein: CSARIDFGEQYF
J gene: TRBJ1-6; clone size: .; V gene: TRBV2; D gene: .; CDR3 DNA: TGTGCCAGCAGTGCCCAAGTGGGGGGCCTTAATTCACCCCTCCACTTT; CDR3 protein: CASSAQVGGLNSPLHF
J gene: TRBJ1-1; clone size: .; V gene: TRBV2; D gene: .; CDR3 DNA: TGTGCCAGCAGTGAGTCCGGGGGCCACACTGAAGCTTTCTTT; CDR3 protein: CASSESGGHTEAFF
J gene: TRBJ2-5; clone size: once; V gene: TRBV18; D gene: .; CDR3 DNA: TGTGCCAGCTCACCACAGGTGGGGCGCGAAGAGACCCAGTACTTC; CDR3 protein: CASSPQVGREETQYF
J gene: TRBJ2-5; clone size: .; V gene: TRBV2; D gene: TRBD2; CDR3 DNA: TGTGCCAGCAATGTAGCGGGGGGGCTAGAGACCCAGTACTTC; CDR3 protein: CASNVAGGLETQYF
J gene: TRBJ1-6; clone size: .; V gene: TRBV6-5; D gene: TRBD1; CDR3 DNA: TGTGCCAGCAGTGAGGCAGGGGGGGATTCACCCCTCCACTTT; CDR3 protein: CASSEAGGDSPLHF
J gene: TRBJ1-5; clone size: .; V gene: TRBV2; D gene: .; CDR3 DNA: TGTGCCAGCAGTTTAATAGAGAATCAGCCCCAGCATTTT; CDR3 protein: CASSLIENQPQHF
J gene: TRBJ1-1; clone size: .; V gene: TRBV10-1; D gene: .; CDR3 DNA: TGCGCCAGCAGTGAAGGCCATGTGAACACTGAAGCTTTCTTT; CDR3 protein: CASSEGHVNTEAFF
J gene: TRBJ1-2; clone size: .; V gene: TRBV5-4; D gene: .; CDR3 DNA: TGTGCCAGCAGCCAGGACCTTAACTATGGCTACACCTTC; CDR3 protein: CASSQDLNYGYTF
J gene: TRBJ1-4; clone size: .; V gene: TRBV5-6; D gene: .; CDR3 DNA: TGTGCCAGCAAACGCACGGGGGCTAGCGAAAAACTGTTTTTT; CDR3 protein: CASKRTGASEKLFF